The clone carrying this TCR beta chain is a singleton in its sample. No antigen is known for it. The data derive from a study of T cell responses to AZD1222 COVID-19 vaccine. Study-wide results and caveats: At 160-218 and 743-854, vaccine-associated CD4 TCRs were dominant, and they spanned spike.

Germline loops: CDR1 SGDLS, CDR2 YYNGEE. CDR3 length: 14 amino acids. The germline V and J ends were trimmed by 4 bases and 5 bases, with 13 bases remaining between them. Here immunoSEQ multiplex PCR was the method, and the copy in TCRdb shows in-frame clones only, minus some. The table shows roughly 200,000 clones, with roughly 92% occurring only once. This clonotype originated in an adult in good health. The sequencing used peripheral blood, collected on day 0 of AZD1222 vaccination. The chain joins TRBV9 to TRBJ2-4; a possible D gene is TRBD1 (6 bases). The CDR3: CASSPSTGQNIQYF. CDR3 bases: TGTGCCAGCAGCCCAAGTACAGGGCAAAACATTCAGTACTTC.